This is a list of T cell receptor beta chains from one sample in a study of monozygotic twins with inflammatory bowel disease. TCRdb reprocessed the 5' RACE reads and keeps a single row for each CDR3 protein, giving no DNA. The sample has 200,000 to 250,000 distinct CDR3 sequences. Material for sequencing was blood. The origin of the receptors is a human donor with ulcerative colitis or Crohn's disease, or a healthy co-twin of an affected twin (not recorded which). CDR3s include the opening cysteine and the closing phenylalanine or tryptophan.

>TRBJ1-1|TRBV5-5
CASSSIPQTDTEAFF
>TRBJ2-7|TRBV20-1
CSASPTSFLYEQYF
>TRBJ2-2|TRBV10-3
CAISESKSGAGELFF
>TRBJ1-1|TRBV5-1
CASSWDRVNTEAFF
>TRBJ1-6|TRBV4-2
CASSPGDEDSSPLHF
>TRBJ2-1|TRBV12-3/TRBV12-4
CASSQKAGYYNEQFF
>TRBJ2-7|TRBV29-1
CSVEGSTAYEQYF
>TRBJ2-3|TRBV5-5
CASSTRTRVGDTQYF
>TRBJ2-5|TRBV5-1
CASSLRGSSGGQETQYF
>TRBJ1-1|TRBV14
CASSQEYRFTEAFF
>TRBJ2-3|TRBV18
CASSPPQADTQYF
>TRBJ1-1|TRBV7-6
CASSNRAGPGTEAFF
>TRBJ1-2|TRBV20-1
CSARDGRVYGYTF
>TRBJ2-3|TRBV7-9
CASSLAVILAGGVPQYF
>TRBJ1-1|TRBV20-1
CSARGQGVGENTEAFF
>TRBJ2-7|TRBV6-6
CASASGTDAHEQYF
>TRBJ1-5|TRBV29-1
CSATGTGGNQPQHF
>TRBJ2-2|TRBV20-1
CSARGEGENGISTGELFF
>TRBJ2-1|TRBV5-1
CASSFGGDTYNEQFF
>TRBJ2-7|TRBV25-1
CASSEGGASRSYEQYF
>TRBJ2-2|TRBV2
CASSETGHLTGELFF
>TRBJ2-3|TRBV13
CASSLWGPDTQYF
>TRBJ2-2|TRBV5-1
CASSSLQGTAGELFF
>TRBJ1-5|TRBV4-1
CASSQTTVMNQPQHF
>TRBJ2-1|TRBV5-5
CASSLVPAHQPLQFF
>TRBJ1-5|TRBV4-2
CASSQVRGSQPQHF
>TRBJ1-3|TRBV4-1
CASSQPFEGQPSGNTIYF
>TRBJ1-1|TRBV29-1
CSVSLMNTEAFF
>TRBJ2-2|TRBV5-1
CASSFRTGNTGELFF
>TRBJ1-1|TRBV7-6
CASSSRRDTEAFF
>TRBJ1-4|TRBV4-1
CASSQALDRNYEKLFF
>TRBJ1-6|TRBV10-3
CAIGGDPYGSPLHF
>TRBJ2-3|TRBV12-3/TRBV12-4
CASSFWGGGTDTQYF
>TRBJ2-7|TRBV3-1
CASSHWTDRSSYEQYF
>TRBJ2-7|TRBV9
CASSAGQGHSYEQYF
>TRBJ1-1|TRBV12-3/TRBV12-4
CASSLDRLENTEAFF
>TRBJ1-3|TRBV18
CASSPPGTAVNTIYF
>TRBJ2-6|TRBV9
CASSVVPGPGANVLTF
>TRBJ2-2|TRBV5-1
CASTPTGKNTGELFF
>TRBJ1-2|TRBV6-1
CASIFLLRTAPSYGYTF
>TRBJ2-1|TRBV18
CASSPPTGWRLYNEQFF
>TRBJ2-1|TRBV12-3/TRBV12-4
CASRLGLETYNEQFF
>TRBJ1-5|TRBV4-1
CASSQTGGNQPQHF
>TRBJ2-2|TRBV7-9
CASSLVGRNTGELFF
>TRBJ2-1|TRBV29-1
CSVEQNAGGEQFF
>TRBJ2-7|TRBV6-1
CASSEPGTGSYEQYF
>TRBJ2-2|TRBV14
CASSRTMGVWTGELFF
>TRBJ1-5|TRBV19
CASSWDRNHDSNQPQHF
>TRBJ1-1|TRBV7-9
CASSQTRDWNTEAFF
>TRBJ2-2|TRBV19
CASTPRTSVVSVNTGELFF
>TRBJ2-1|TRBV7-2
CASSLPQRRLASNEQFF
>TRBJ2-5|TRBV6-5
CASSPPTEETQYF
>TRBJ2-3|TRBV29-1
CSVERDPTDTQYF
>TRBJ1-1|TRBV7-2
CASIRERGTEAFF
>TRBJ1-3|TRBV12-3/TRBV12-4
CASTIERRLGNTIYF
>TRBJ2-5|TRBV9
CASSVAAGDETQYF
>TRBJ1-1|TRBV12-3/TRBV12-4
CASSSPPGKRNTEAFF
>TRBJ2-3|TRBV9
CASNVDFTDTQYF
>TRBJ1-1|TRBV18
CASSPRAAGANTEAFF
>TRBJ2-3|TRBV7-2
CASSRAHFKGDTQYF